The rows below give T cell receptor beta chains drawn from one sample of a study of PD-L1 blockade in urothelial cancer. Some clones are missing from TCRdb's copy, which holds only in-frame ones; the method was immunoSEQ multiplex PCR. The sample has about 55,000 clones, approximately 81% seen once; the top ten hold approximately 4.3%. Sample: PBMCs, taken around atezolizumab (anti-PD-L1) treatment. These receptors all stem from a man in his 70s with urothelial cancer. CDR3s include the opening cysteine and the closing phenylalanine or tryptophan. Fields, in order: CDR3 DNA, CDR3 protein, J gene, D gene, clone size, V gene. A D gene is named only where the DNA matches it firmly. Where a row states a size, it is once, few, many or the class of an expanded clone; other rows omit it.

cdr3_nt: TGTGCCAGCAGCTTGACAGGGGCCACTGAAGCTTTCTTT; cdr3_aa: CASSLTGATEAFF; j_call: TRBJ1-1; d_call: TRBD1; clone_size: few; v_call: TRBV5-5
cdr3_nt: TGTGCCAGCAGCTTGTTCGGAGGCGTGGAGACCCAGTACTTC; cdr3_aa: CASSLFGGVETQYF; j_call: TRBJ2-5; d_call: NA; clone_size: NA; v_call: TRBV11-2
cdr3_nt: TGCGCCAGCAGCCTATCCCGAAGCGGGGGGGCAGAGACCCAGTACTTC; cdr3_aa: CASSLSRSGGAETQYF; j_call: TRBJ2-5; d_call: TRBD2; clone_size: NA; v_call: TRBV5-1
cdr3_nt: TGTGCCAGCAGTTCGTTAGCGGGAGGGCGCAATGAGCAGTTCTTC; cdr3_aa: CASSSLAGGRNEQFF; j_call: TRBJ2-1; d_call: TRBD2; clone_size: once; v_call: TRBV6-1
cdr3_nt: TGTGCCACCAGGGTACCGGGACTTGGCACAGATACGCAGTATTTT; cdr3_aa: CATRVPGLGTDTQYF; j_call: TRBJ2-3; d_call: NA; clone_size: NA; v_call: TRBV27
cdr3_nt: TGTGCCAGCCTACCGGGGGGGGCGGGCGGAGAGACCCAGTACTTC; cdr3_aa: CASLPGGAGGETQYF; j_call: TRBJ2-5; d_call: TRBD2; clone_size: NA; v_call: TRBV28
cdr3_nt: TGTGCCAGCAGCCGAGACGTAGCGGGGATCAATCAGCCCCAGCATTTT; cdr3_aa: CASSRDVAGINQPQHF; j_call: TRBJ1-5; d_call: NA; clone_size: NA; v_call: TRBV7-8
cdr3_nt: TGTGCCAGCAGCGGACAGGGATTGGAGACCCAGTACTTC; cdr3_aa: CASSGQGLETQYF; j_call: TRBJ2-5; d_call: TRBD1; clone_size: NA; v_call: TRBV28
cdr3_nt: TGCGCCAGCAGCCAGGAGGGGACAGGGGTTCGGGAGACCCAGTACTTC; cdr3_aa: CASSQEGTGVRETQYF; j_call: TRBJ2-5; d_call: TRBD1; clone_size: NA; v_call: TRBV4-1
cdr3_nt: TGTGCCAGCACCGGGACAGGCTCACCTAGCACAGATACGCAGTATTTT; cdr3_aa: CASTGTGSPSTDTQYF; j_call: TRBJ2-3; d_call: TRBD1; clone_size: NA; v_call: TRBV18
cdr3_nt: TGTGCCAGCAGCCCCCAACTAGCGGGAGGCGTAGATACGCAGTATTTT; cdr3_aa: CASSPQLAGGVDTQYF; j_call: TRBJ2-3; d_call: TRBD2; clone_size: once; v_call: TRBV4-2
cdr3_nt: TGTGCCAGCAGCAAAGGGGCAGGGTCGGACGAGCAGTACTTC; cdr3_aa: CASSKGAGSDEQYF; j_call: TRBJ2-7; d_call: NA; clone_size: NA; v_call: TRBV21-1
cdr3_nt: TGTGCCAGCAGTGAACGCGGGGGAAGAGGCTACACCTTC; cdr3_aa: CASSERGGRGYTF; j_call: TRBJ1-2; d_call: NA; clone_size: NA; v_call: TRBV6-1
cdr3_nt: TGTGCCAGCTCACCGGGTGGGGCAGCGGGGCAGTACTTC; cdr3_aa: CASSPGGAAGQYF; j_call: TRBJ2-7; d_call: NA; clone_size: NA; v_call: TRBV18
cdr3_nt: TGTGCCAGCAGTCAGCCGACAGGGGCTGAAGCTTTCTTT; cdr3_aa: CASSQPTGAEAFF; j_call: TRBJ1-1; d_call: TRBD1; clone_size: NA; v_call: TRBV6-6
cdr3_nt: TGTGCCAGCAGGCCAGGGCGGCAAGAGACCCAGTACTTC; cdr3_aa: CASRPGRQETQYF; j_call: TRBJ2-5; d_call: NA; clone_size: NA; v_call: TRBV28
cdr3_nt: TGTGCCAGCAGCGACAGGAGCGCGAACTATGGCTACACCTTC; cdr3_aa: CASSDRSANYGYTF; j_call: TRBJ1-2; d_call: NA; clone_size: NA; v_call: TRBV2
cdr3_nt: TGTGCCAGCAGCGTAGAGGAGGGAGGCTACACCTTC; cdr3_aa: CASSVEEGGYTF; j_call: TRBJ1-2; d_call: NA; clone_size: NA; v_call: TRBV9
cdr3_nt: TGTGCCAGCAGCCAAGAACTAGGACTGGCCTACGAGCAGTACTTC; cdr3_aa: CASSQELGLAYEQYF; j_call: TRBJ2-7; d_call: NA; clone_size: few; v_call: TRBV4-2
cdr3_nt: TGTGCCAGCGGAACGCAGGGGGCGATAGAAAAACTGTTTTTT; cdr3_aa: CASGTQGAIEKLFF; j_call: TRBJ1-4; d_call: TRBD1; clone_size: NA; v_call: TRBV6-1
cdr3_nt: TGTGCCAGTAGTGCGGACATACAAAGGGGCACCATATATTTT; cdr3_aa: CASSADIQRGTIYF; j_call: TRBJ1-3; d_call: NA; clone_size: NA; v_call: TRBV19
cdr3_nt: TGTGCCAGCAGTTTAAGGAACAGGGCTAATGAAAAACTGTTTTTT; cdr3_aa: CASSLRNRANEKLFF; j_call: TRBJ1-4; d_call: NA; clone_size: NA; v_call: TRBV28
cdr3_nt: TGCGCCAGCAGCCAAGAGGGGCGGGAGGTCGATGAGCAGTTCTTC; cdr3_aa: CASSQEGREVDEQFF; j_call: TRBJ2-1; d_call: TRBD2; clone_size: NA; v_call: TRBV4-3
cdr3_nt: TGTGCCAGCAGCCCTACGATCGGCTACAATGAGCAGTTCTTC; cdr3_aa: CASSPTIGYNEQFF; j_call: TRBJ2-1; d_call: NA; clone_size: NA; v_call: TRBV7-2
cdr3_nt: TGTGCCAGCAGATACAGGATGAACACTGAAGCTTTCTTT; cdr3_aa: CASRYRMNTEAFF; j_call: TRBJ1-1; d_call: NA; clone_size: NA; v_call: TRBV11-3
cdr3_nt: TGCGCCAGCAGCCCTGGGGCGACAGGGGGTAGATACGAGCAGTACTTC; cdr3_aa: CASSPGATGGRYEQYF; j_call: TRBJ2-7; d_call: TRBD1; clone_size: once; v_call: TRBV5-1
cdr3_nt: TGTGCCAGCAGCTTAAAACAGGGTGCGTATGAGCAGTTCTTC; cdr3_aa: CASSLKQGAYEQFF; j_call: TRBJ2-1; d_call: NA; clone_size: NA; v_call: TRBV7-3
cdr3_nt: TGTGCCAGCAGCCCCACAGGGGTTGGGGAGACCCAGTACTTC; cdr3_aa: CASSPTGVGETQYF; j_call: TRBJ2-5; d_call: TRBD1; clone_size: NA; v_call: TRBV7-3
cdr3_nt: TGTGCCAGCAGCTTTTTTGCGACTAGTCTGTACAATGAGCAGTTCTTC; cdr3_aa: CASSFFATSLYNEQFF; j_call: TRBJ2-1; d_call: NA; clone_size: NA; v_call: TRBV5-5
cdr3_nt: TGCGCCAGCAGCTCGATAGCGGGAGCTTCCTACGAGCAGTACTTC; cdr3_aa: CASSSIAGASYEQYF; j_call: TRBJ2-7; d_call: TRBD2; clone_size: few; v_call: TRBV5-1